This T cell receptor (beta chain) originates from a study of blood T cell repertoires in COVID-19. J lost 6 bases, V lost 3 bases, and 0 bases had no gene match. CDR3 length equals 12 residues. Germline CDR1 is GTSNPN and CDR2 is SVGIG (reference sequence). The repertoire was sequenced with immunoSEQ multiplex PCR; TCRdb's copy has only in-frame clones and lacks some. This table has around 150,000 clones, roughly 80% appearing once. Input material: peripheral blood. This chain joins TRBV30 and TRBJ1-5; TRBD1 matches 9 bases. The sequence was obtained from a woman in her fifties or sixties with active or convalescent COVID-19. In DNA, the CDR3 is TGTGCCTGGAGACAGGGGGCTCAGCCCCAGCATTTT. The encoded protein is CAWRQGAQPQHF.